The clone carrying this T cell receptor (beta chain) has more than one count but fewer than ten. Its antigen is currently unknown. This entry belongs to a study of Ad26.COV2.S vaccination and SARS-CoV-2 variants. The CDR3 runs to 13 residues. Germline V gives CDR1 MNHEY, CDR2 SMNVEV (reference sequence). V lost 2 bases and J 4 bases, leaving 6 bases between the germline ends. Profiled with immunoSEQ multiplex PCR; TCRdb holds only in-frame clones, not every one. The data contain under 250,000 clones, around 85% of them singletons. Study-wide results and caveats: Vaccine recipients surpassed placebo recipients in spike-specific TCR breadth.

Treatment described: 15 to 20 received Ad26.COV2.S at low or high dose, single or two shots; 5 received placebo; per-sample allocation not given. Sampling was done on day 63 after the first vaccine or placebo injection. Boston hosted the donor, who was an adult aged 18-55 years. An Ad26 vector was used to express Wuhan-strain SARS-CoV-2 spike as the vaccine. This rearrangement joins TRBV27 to TRBJ1-5; no definite D call. This receptor was obtained from a person between 18 and 59 years old who received the Ad26.COV2.S COVID-19 vaccine or a placebo. Specimen: peripheral blood, collected in a trial of Ad26.COV2.S vaccine versus placebo. CDR3 DNA sequence: TGTGCCAGCAGTTTAGCCCGAAATCAGCCCCAGCATTTT. Translated: CASSLARNQPQHF.